The present T cell receptor (beta chain) was sequenced within a study of T cell responses to AZD1222 COVID-19 vaccine. About this clone itself: The antigen is undetermined.

Study-level points and caveats: There were repertoire samples only from the period after the peak T cell response. CD4 TCRs covered the whole spike, strongest at regions 160-218 and 743-854.

Per the germline V gene, CDR1 is SNHLY and CDR2 is FYNNEI. CDR3 size: 12 residues. With 6 bases removed from V and 8 bases from J, the gap between germline ends came to 14 bases. The protocol was immunoSEQ multiplex PCR, while the TCRdb copy is restricted to in-frame clones and leaves out a portion. The table shows tens of thousands of clones, with approximately 93% occurring only once. Sequencing used peripheral blood, obtained on day 0 of AZD1222 vaccination. This receptor was identified in an adult in good health. This rearrangement joins TRBV2 to TRBJ2-7; D remains ambiguous. In nucleotides, the CDR3 is TGTGCCAGCAGGAACCGAGACAAAAAGCAGTACTTC. It translates to CASRNRDKKQYF.